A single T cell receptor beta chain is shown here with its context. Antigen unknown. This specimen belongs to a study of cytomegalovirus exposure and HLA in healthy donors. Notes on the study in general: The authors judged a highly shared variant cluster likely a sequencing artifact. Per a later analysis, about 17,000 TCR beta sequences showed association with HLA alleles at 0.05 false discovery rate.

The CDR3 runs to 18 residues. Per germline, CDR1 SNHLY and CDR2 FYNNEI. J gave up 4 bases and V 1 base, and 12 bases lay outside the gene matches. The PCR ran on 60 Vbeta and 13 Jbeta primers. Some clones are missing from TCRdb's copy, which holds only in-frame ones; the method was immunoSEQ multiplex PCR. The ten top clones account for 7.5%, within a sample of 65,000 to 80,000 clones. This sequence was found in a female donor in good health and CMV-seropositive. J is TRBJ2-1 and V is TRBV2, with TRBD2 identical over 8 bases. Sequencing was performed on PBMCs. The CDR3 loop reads CASSEVAGTTSPYNEQFF. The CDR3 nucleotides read TGTGCCAGCAGTGAAGTAGCGGGAACTACCAGTCCGTACAATGAGCAGTTCTTC. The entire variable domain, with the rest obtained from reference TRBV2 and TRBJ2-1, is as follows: EPEVTQTPSHQVTQMGQEVILRCVPISNHLYFYWYRQILGQKVEFLVSFYNNEISEKSEIFDDQFSVERPDGSNFTLKIRSTKLEDSAMYFCASSEVAGTTSPYNEQFFGPGTRLTVL.